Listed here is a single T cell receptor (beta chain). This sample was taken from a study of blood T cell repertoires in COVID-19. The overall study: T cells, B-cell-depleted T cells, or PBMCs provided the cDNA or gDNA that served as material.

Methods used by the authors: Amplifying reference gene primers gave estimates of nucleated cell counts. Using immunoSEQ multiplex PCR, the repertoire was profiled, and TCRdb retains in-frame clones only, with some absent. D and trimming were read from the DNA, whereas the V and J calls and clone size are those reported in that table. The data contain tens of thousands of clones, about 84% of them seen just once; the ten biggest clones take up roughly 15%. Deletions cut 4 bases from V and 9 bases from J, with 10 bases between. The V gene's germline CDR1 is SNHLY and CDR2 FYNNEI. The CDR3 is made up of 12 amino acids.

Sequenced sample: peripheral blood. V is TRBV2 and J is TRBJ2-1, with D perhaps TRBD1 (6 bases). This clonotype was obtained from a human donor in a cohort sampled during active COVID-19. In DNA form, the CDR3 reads TGTGCCAGCAGTGCGAGGGGGATTGAGCAGTTCTTC. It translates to CASSARGIEQFF.